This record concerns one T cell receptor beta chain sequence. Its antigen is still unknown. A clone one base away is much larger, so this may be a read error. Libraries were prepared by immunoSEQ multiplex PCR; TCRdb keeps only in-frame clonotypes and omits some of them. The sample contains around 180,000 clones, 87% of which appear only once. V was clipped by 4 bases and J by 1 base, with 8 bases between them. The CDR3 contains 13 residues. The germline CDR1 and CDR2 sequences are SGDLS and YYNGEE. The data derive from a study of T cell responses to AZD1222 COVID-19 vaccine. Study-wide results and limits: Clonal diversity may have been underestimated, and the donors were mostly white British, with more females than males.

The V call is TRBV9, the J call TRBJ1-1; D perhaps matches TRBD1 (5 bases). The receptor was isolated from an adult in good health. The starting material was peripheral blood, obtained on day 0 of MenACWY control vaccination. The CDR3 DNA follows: TGTGCCAGCAGCCCCGGGGGGAACACTGAAGCTTTCTTT. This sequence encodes CASSPGGNTEAFF.